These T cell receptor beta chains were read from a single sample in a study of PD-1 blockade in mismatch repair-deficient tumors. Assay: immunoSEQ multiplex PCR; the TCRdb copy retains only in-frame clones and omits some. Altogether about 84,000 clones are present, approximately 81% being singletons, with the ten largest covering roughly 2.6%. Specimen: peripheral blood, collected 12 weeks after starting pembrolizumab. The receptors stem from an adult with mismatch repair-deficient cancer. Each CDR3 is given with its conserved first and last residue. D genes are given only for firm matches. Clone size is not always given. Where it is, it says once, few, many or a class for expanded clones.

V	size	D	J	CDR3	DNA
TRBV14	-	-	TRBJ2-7	CASGTTTYEQYF	TGTGCCAGCGGGACAACCACCTACGAGCAGTACTTC
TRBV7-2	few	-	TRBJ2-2	CASSKEGGNTGELFF	TGTGCCAGCAGTAAGGAAGGGGGGAACACCGGGGAGCTGTTTTTT
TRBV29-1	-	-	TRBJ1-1	CSVGAGSTEAFF	TGCAGCGTCGGGGCGGGGAGCACTGAAGCTTTCTTT
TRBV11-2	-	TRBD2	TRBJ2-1	CASSLELAGGLHEQFF	TGTGCCAGCAGCTTAGAACTAGCGGGGGGTTTACATGAGCAGTTCTTC
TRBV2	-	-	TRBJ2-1	CASRPDSNNEQFF	TGTGCCAGCAGACCGGACAGCAACAATGAGCAGTTCTTC
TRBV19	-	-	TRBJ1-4	CASSMMGGEEKLFF	TGTGCCAGTAGTATGATGGGGGGCGAAGAAAAACTGTTTTTT
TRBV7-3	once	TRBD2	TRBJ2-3	CASSFRSGSTDTQYF	TGTGCCAGCAGCTTCCGTAGCGGGAGCACAGATACGCAGTATTTT
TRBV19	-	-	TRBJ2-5	CASNTGGLPQETQYF	TGTGCCAGTAATACAGGGGGACTACCACAAGAGACCCAGTACTTC
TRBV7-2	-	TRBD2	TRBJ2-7	CASSLVGGSSYEQYF	TGTGCCAGCAGCTTAGTGGGGGGGAGCTCCTACGAGCAGTACTTC
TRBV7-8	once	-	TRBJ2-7	CASSPGWRKSYEQYF	TGTGCCAGCAGCCCGGGCTGGAGGAAGTCCTACGAGCAGTACTTC
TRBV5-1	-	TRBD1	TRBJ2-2	CASRLKTGDIGSGELFF	TGCGCCAGCAGACTTAAAACAGGGGATATAGGGTCCGGGGAGCTGTTTTTT
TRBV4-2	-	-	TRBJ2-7	CASSLDVAELRSSVYEQYF	TGTGCCAGCAGCTTGGATGTGGCGGAGCTTAGATCTAGCGTCTACGAGCAGTACTTC
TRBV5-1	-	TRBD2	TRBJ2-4	CASSPWTSGGSKNIQYF	TGCGCCAGCAGCCCGTGGACTAGCGGGGGTTCCAAAAACATTCAGTACTTC
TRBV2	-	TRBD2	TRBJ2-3	CASRLQTSGKGDTQYF	TGTGCCAGCAGACTACAGACTAGCGGGAAGGGTGATACGCAGTATTTT
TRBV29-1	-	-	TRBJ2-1	CSVLGRVGSNEQFF	TGCAGCGTTCTTGGGCGGGTGGGAAGCAATGAGCAGTTCTTC
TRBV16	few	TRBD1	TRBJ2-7	CASSSDRGEGYEQYF	TGTGCCAGCAGTTCCGACAGGGGAGAAGGCTACGAGCAGTACTTC
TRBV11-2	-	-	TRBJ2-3	CASSWELAYSTDTQYF	TGTGCCAGCAGCTGGGAGTTAGCGTACAGCACAGATACGCAGTATTTT
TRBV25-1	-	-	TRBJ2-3	CASSEHNRDTKTQYF	TGTGCCAGCAGTGAACACAACCGGGACACGAAAACGCAGTATTTT
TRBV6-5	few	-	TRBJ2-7	CASSYSVLGSYEQYF	TGTGCCAGCAGTTACTCGGTATTGGGGTCCTACGAGCAGTACTTC
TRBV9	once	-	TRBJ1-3	CASSVQNGNTIYF	TGTGCCAGCAGCGTTCAGAATGGAAACACCATATATTTT
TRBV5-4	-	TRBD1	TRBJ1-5	CASSFGTGPNQPQHF	TGTGCCAGCAGCTTTGGGACAGGGCCAAATCAGCCCCAGCATTTT
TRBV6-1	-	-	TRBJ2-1	CASSELGLVYNEQFF	TGTGCCAGCAGTGAGTTGGGGTTGGTCTACAATGAGCAGTTCTTC
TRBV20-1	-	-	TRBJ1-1	CSARGGTEAFF	TGCAGTGCTAGAGGGGGGACTGAAGCTTTCTTT
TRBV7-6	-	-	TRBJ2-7	CASSSTLAGLYEQYF	TGTGCCAGCAGTTCGACGTTAGCAGGCCTCTACGAGCAGTACTTC
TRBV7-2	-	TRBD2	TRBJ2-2	CASSFSSGANTGELFF	TGTGCCAGCAGCTTCTCTAGCGGGGCGAACACCGGGGAGCTGTTTTTT
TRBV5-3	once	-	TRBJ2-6	CARSPLPSGANVLTF	TGTGCCAGAAGCCCTTTGCCCTCTGGGGCCAACGTCCTGACTTTC
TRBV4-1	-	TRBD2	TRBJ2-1	CASSKRLAGDNNEQFF	TGCGCCAGCAGCAAAAGACTAGCGGGGGATAACAATGAGCAGTTCTTC
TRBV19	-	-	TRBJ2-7	CASSIMGTGAMDEQYF	TGTGCCAGTAGTATCATGGGGACGGGGGCGATGGACGAGCAGTACTTC
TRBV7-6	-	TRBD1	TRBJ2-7	CASSRDRGIPYEQYF	TGTGCCAGCAGCAGGGACAGGGGAATTCCCTACGAGCAGTACTTC
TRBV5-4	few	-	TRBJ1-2	CASSPPKGGYTF	TGTGCCAGCAGCCCCCCTAAGGGCGGCTACACCTTC
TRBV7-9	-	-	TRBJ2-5	CASSPDGYQETQYF	TGCGCCAGCAGCCCGGACGGCTACCAAGAGACCCAGTACTTC
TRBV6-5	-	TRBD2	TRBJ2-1	CASGSGLAGFEQFF	TGTGCCAGCGGATCGGGACTAGCGGGATTTGAGCAGTTCTTC
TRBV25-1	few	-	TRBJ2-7	CASLNGYEQYF	TGTGCCAGCCTGAACGGCTACGAGCAGTACTTC
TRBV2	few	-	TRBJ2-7	CASSEGTPIYEQYF	TGTGCCAGCAGTGAAGGGACACCGATTTACGAGCAGTACTTC
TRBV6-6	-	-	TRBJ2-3	CASSYGPEADTQYF	TGTGCCAGCAGTTACGGACCTGAGGCGGATACGCAGTATTTT
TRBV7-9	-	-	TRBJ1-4	CASSVRDTNEKLFF	TGTGCCAGCAGCGTCCGGGACACTAATGAAAAACTGTTTTTT
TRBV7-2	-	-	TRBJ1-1	CASSPRGAEAFF	TGTGCCAGCAGCCCCCGAGGTGCTGAAGCTTTCTTT
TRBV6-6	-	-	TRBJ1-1	CASRPSGGNTEAFF	TGTGCCAGCAGACCCTCTGGGGGGAACACTGAAGCTTTCTTT
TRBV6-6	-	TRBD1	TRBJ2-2	CASSRGQGRVGELFF	TGTGCCAGCAGTCGCGGACAGGGGAGGGTCGGGGAGCTGTTTTTT
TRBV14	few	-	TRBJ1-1	CASSRVLGTEAFF	TGTGCCAGCAGCAGGGTGTTGGGCACTGAAGCTTTCTTT
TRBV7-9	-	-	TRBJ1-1	CASSPVDTTEAFF	TGTGCCAGCAGCCCAGTGGACACCACCGAGGCTTTCTTT
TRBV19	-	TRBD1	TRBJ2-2	CASSIRTGSFGELFF	TGTGCCAGTAGTATACGGACAGGGTCTTTCGGGGAGCTGTTTTTT
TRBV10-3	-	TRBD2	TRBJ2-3	CAISERRESTDTQYF	TGTGCCATCAGTGAGCGGCGGGAGTCCACAGATACGCAGTATTTT
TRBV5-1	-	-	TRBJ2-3	CASSNQGTDTQYF	TGCGCCAGCAGCAACCAGGGGACAGATACGCAGTATTTT
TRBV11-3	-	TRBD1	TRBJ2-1	CASSLDLLIRTGTAYNEQFF	TGTGCCAGCAGCTTAGATCTGCTGATCCGTACCGGGACAGCCTACAATGAGCAGTTCTTC
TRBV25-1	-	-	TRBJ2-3	CASSERGVDTQYF	TGTGCCAGCAGTGAAAGGGGGGTAGATACGCAGTATTTT